Listed below are T cell receptor beta chains from one sample, sequenced in a study of T-cell reconstitution after alpha-beta-depleted transplantation in children. TCRdb ran MiXCR on the PCR reads and lists one entry per CDR3 protein. The profile shows approximately 500,000 distinct CDR3 sequences, about 11% of them singletons. The material sequenced was PBMCs, taken before TCRalphabeta/CD19-depleted stem cell transplant. These receptor sequences come from a child between 2 and 9 years old with inherited bone marrow failure, due to receive a stem cell transplant. Each CDR3 is given with its conserved first and last residue. D genes are given only for firm matches. Clone size is shown for a subset of rows, as once, few, many or a class of expanded clone.

>TRBV10-3|many|TRBD1|TRBJ1-4
CAISESLRGLEKLFF
TGTGCCATCAGTGAGTCGCTCAGGGGGCTGGAAAAACTGTTTTTT
>TRBV20-1|many|TRBD1|TRBJ1-2
CSADPLVTGTGNYGYTF
TGCAGTGCTGACCCATTAGTGACAGGGACGGGTAACTATGGCTACACCTTC
>TRBV15|many|.|TRBJ1-6
CATSRVDRSSYNSPLHF
TGTGCCACCAGCAGAGTTGACAGAAGCTCCTATAATTCACCCCTCCACTTT
>TRBV30|few|.|TRBJ1-5
CAWNEGNSNQPQHF
TGTGCCTGGAATGAGGGGAATAGCAATCAGCCCCAGCATTTT
>TRBV6-2/TRBV6-3|.|.|TRBJ2-3
CASSYTGDPADTQYF
TGTGCCAGCAGTTACACGGGGGATCCGGCAGATACGCAGTATTTT
>TRBV20-1|many|.|TRBJ1-2
CSASPISGLYGYTF
TGCAGTGCTAGTCCTATTTCTGGACTCTATGGCTACACCTTC
>TRBV23-1|.|TRBD1|TRBJ1-3
CASSQSSLGQGIGNTIYF
TGCGCCAGCAGTCAATCATCCCTCGGACAGGGGATTGGAAACACCATATATTTT
>TRBV20-1|few|.|TRBJ2-2
CSASATRDTGELFF
TGCAGTGCTAGCGCTACTCGAGACACCGGGGAGCTGTTTTTT
>TRBV7-2|many|.|TRBJ2-7
CASSLAGRPEQYF
TGTGCCAGCAGCTTAGCGGGGCGGCCCGAGCAGTACTTC
>TRBV28|.|.|TRBJ2-3
CASSLFQRRTDTQYF
TGTGCCAGCAGTTTGTTCCAGCGTAGGACAGATACGCAGTATTTT
>TRBV11-2|few|.|TRBJ2-1
CASSWAGPSSYNEQFF
TGTGCCAGCAGCTGGGCGGGGCCTAGCTCCTACAATGAGCAGTTCTTC
>TRBV9|many|TRBD2|TRBJ2-7
CASSVDGRLAGDPSYEQYF
TGTGCCAGCAGCGTAGATGGACGACTAGCGGGGGATCCATCCTACGAGCAGTACTTC
>TRBV3-1|few|.|TRBJ2-4
CASSPMGLAALAKNIQYF
TGTGCCAGCAGTCCCATGGGGTTAGCCGCCCTAGCCAAAAACATTCAGTACTTC
>TRBV7-9|many|.|TRBJ2-3
CASSLLAVGGRTDTQYF
TGTGCCAGCAGCCTACTAGCAGTGGGAGGCCGCACAGATACGCAGTATTTT
>TRBV29-1|few|.|TRBJ2-5
CSALDSQETQYF
TGCAGCGCCCTGGACAGCCAAGAGACCCAGTACTTC
>TRBV5-6|many|TRBD1|TRBJ2-3
CASSLGDRAQDTQYF
TGTGCCAGCAGCTTGGGGGACAGGGCCCAAGATACGCAGTATTTT
>TRBV20-1|.|TRBD1|TRBJ2-7
CSASQGAGEQYF
TGCAGTGCTAGTCAGGGGGCGGGCGAGCAGTACTTC
>TRBV9|many|.|TRBJ2-3
CASSVEVLTLTSTDTQYF
TGTGCCAGCAGCGTAGAAGTCCTAACCCTAACTAGCACAGATACGCAGTATTTT
>TRBV5-1|many|.|TRBJ2-6
CASSLTRTGANVLTF
TGCGCCAGCAGCCTGACTAGGACTGGGGCCAACGTCCTGACTTTC
>TRBV24-1|many|TRBD2|TRBJ2-3
CATSDSFGTSGSKDTQYF
TGTGCCACCAGTGATTCCTTTGGGACTAGCGGGAGTAAAGATACGCAGTATTTT